In this sample, the clone carrying this T cell receptor (beta chain) turned up a few times. Its antigen is as yet unknown. The data originate from a study of beta chain features in type 1 diabetes. The isolated RNA, all of it, was reverse transcribed, so expressed TCRB transcripts were what got sequenced. This table comes from immunoSEQ multiplex PCR, and its TCRdb copy is limited to in-frame clones, with some not included. The sample shows some 640,000 clones, around an eighth of them seen only once. The CDR3 extends over 15 amino acids. The germline V gene has CDR1 SNHLY and CDR2 FYNNEI. V was cut by 3 bases and J by 10 bases, with 19 bases left in between. Overall study results and limits: All four CD4+ subsets from Type 1 diabetes patients carried moderately but significantly shorter TCRB CDR3s.

The rearrangement uses TRBV2 and TRBJ2-1, with TRBD1 as a possible D gene (5 bases). The TCR originated in a man aged 18 to 29 with type 1 diabetes. Sequencing was performed on naive CD4+ T cells from blood. The CDR3 bases are TGTGCCAGCAGTGACGCGCAATGGGGCCTCCGAGAGCAGTTCTTC. This translates into CASSDAQWGLREQFF.